In this sample, the clone carrying this T cell receptor beta chain turned up many times. Its antigen is currently unknown. Every TCR cDNA molecule bore its own unique molecular identifier. TCRdb itself ran the 5' RACE reads through MiXCR, one entry per CDR3 protein. The sample consists of about 48,000 distinct CDR3 sequences, roughly 5% of them appearing once. Germline values: CDR1 SGHVS, CDR2 FNYEAQ. The junction had 4 bases not matched to a gene; V was cut back by 1 base and J by 4 bases. There are 15 residues in the CDR3. This specimen belongs to a study of spatial heterogeneity in lung cancer. Study-level points and caveats: At tumor resection, ubiquitous expanded TCRs were detected in blood more often than later.

The time point denotes: sample taken at primary tumor resection. Sequencing covered unsorted whole RNA taken from tumor, nontumor lung or frozen PBMC. 72 TRACERx patients with early, untreated non-small cell lung cancer donated samples. This sequence originates from a male donor with early-stage non-small cell lung cancer. The chain couples TRBV7-6 to TRBJ2-7; 10 bases line up with TRBD2. Source: PBMCs, taken at surgery. The chain's CDR3 is CASSLEGLASYEQYF. In DNA, the CDR3 is TGTGCCAGCAGCTTAGAGGGACTAGCGAGTTACGAGCAGTACTTC.